The 27 T cell receptor beta chains in this list originate from one sample, sequenced in a study of beta chain features in type 1 diabetes. The study reverse transcribed the entire isolated RNA, so it sequenced expressed TCRB transcripts. Produced via immunoSEQ multiplex PCR; TCRdb's table is partial and in-frame only. The profile shows roughly 38,000 clones, 66% of them singletons. Study observations and caveats: Type 1 diabetes patients had moderately but significantly shorter TCRB CDR3s in all four CD4+ subsets.

Their recognized antigens are unknown. The sample taken for sequencing was Tregs from blood. The receptors were sampled from a man aged 30-40 years with type 1 diabetes. Some clones in this sample may be carry-over from other donors' samples.

J is TRBJ2-2 and V is TRBV6-6, with TRBD2 as a possible D gene (5 bases). The CDR3 has 16 residues. CDR1 and CDR2 from the germline V gene are MNHNY and SVGAGI (reference sequence). Deletions cut 3 bases from V and 0 bases from J, with 11 bases between. The CDR3 protein is CASSYRGNANTGELFF. CDR3 nucleotide sequence: TGTGCCAGCAGTTATCGGGGTAACGCGAACACCGGGGAGCTGTTTTTT.

The sample holds a few counts of this clone. J is TRBJ1-5 and V is TRBV11-2; D gene unclear. The CDR3 covers 17 residues. V dropped 1 base and J dropped 0 bases, with 13 bases sitting between them. From germline, CDR1 is SGHAT and CDR2 FQNNGV. In nucleotides, the CDR3 is TGTGCCAGCAGCTTAGCCGGTCGGGGTTATAGCAATCAGCCCCAGCATTTT. Translation: CASSLAGRGYSNQPQHF.

Concerning this clone itself: Compared with germline, one end of the junction differs, possibly owing to a read error. This sequence joins TRBV7-7 and TRBJ2-1, with 8 bases that match TRBD2. In germline, CDR1 is SSHAT, CDR2 FNYEAQ (reference sequence). The length of the CDR3 is 14 residues. The CDR3 reads CASSFRGGADEQFF. CDR3 DNA sequence: TGTGCTAGCAGCTTCCGGGGGGGTGCCGATGAGCAGTTCTTC.

A remark on this clone: The germline gene is not matched at one end of the junction; a read error may be the cause. The CDR3 nucleotides read TGTGCCAGCAGCTTAACCATCTCGGGACAGGCAAACTTC. It is translated as CASSLTISGQANF. The gene calls are TRBV7-2 and TRBJ2-7, with 8 bases matching TRBD1. Germline assignment: CDR1 SGHTA and CDR2 FQGNSA. The length of the CDR3 is 13 residues.

This chain joins TRBV11-2 and TRBJ2-1, with 9 bases matching TRBD2. This CDR3 contains 16 residues. The junction had 14 bases not matched to a gene; V was cut back by 4 bases and J by 10 bases. Looked up from germline, CDR1 is SGHAT and CDR2 is FQNNGV. In DNA, the CDR3 is TGTGCCAGCAGCTCGTGGGCTAGCGGGGCAACCTGGGAGCAGTTCTTC. Translating it yields CASSSWASGATWEQFF.

The chain is built from TRBV4-3 and TRBJ1-2; no firm D call. The V gene lost 0 bases and the J gene lost 2 bases, with 4 bases spanning the gap. The germline gives CDR1 LGHNA, CDR2 YSLEER. This CDR3 has 13 amino acids. CDR3 residues: CASSQERNYGYTF. The CDR3 DNA follows: TGCGCCAGCAGCCAAGAGAGGAACTATGGCTACACCTTC.

By frequency in the sample, this clone is medium-sized. The chain carries TRBV7-2 and TRBJ1-6, with D unclear. The CDR3 sequence is 15 residues long. With 3 bases removed from V and 7 bases from J, the gap between germline ends came to 13 bases. Germline V gene sequence: CDR1 SGHTA, CDR2 FQGNSA. The CDR3 spells CASSLSSSGNSPLHF. The CDR3 DNA reads TGTGCCAGCAGCTTGAGTTCTTCCGGGAATTCACCCCTCCACTTT.

This chain links TRBV7-2 with TRBJ2-5, with D possibly matching TRBD2 (6 bases). CDR1 is SGHTA, CDR2 FQGNSA, per germline. The CDR3 extends over 13 amino acids. Deletions cut 3 bases from V and 4 bases from J, with 9 bases between. Here the CDR3 reads CASSFGGTETQYF. For the CDR3, the DNA is TGTGCCAGCAGCTTTGGCGGGACAGAGACCCAGTACTTC. Full variable domain (remainder filled in from reference TRBV7-2 and TRBJ2-5): GAGVSQSPSNKVTEKGKDVELRCDPISGHTALYWYRQSLGQGLEFLIYFQGNSAPDKSGLPSDRFSAERTGGSVSTLTIQRTQQEDSAVYLCASSFGGTETQYFGPGTRLLVL.

The rearrangement joins TRBV6-5 to TRBJ1-2; TRBD1 aligns across 9 bases. Germline CDR1 reads MNHEY; CDR2 reads SVGAGI. The length of the CDR3 is 15 residues. The V and J ends lost 6 bases and 4 bases, in that order; junction bases with no gene match: 9. The CDR3 spells CASRPGTGIGYGYTF. CDR3 in DNA: TGTGCCAGCAGACCCGGGACAGGGATTGGCTATGGCTACACCTTC.

J is TRBJ2-5 and V is TRBV28, with D possibly TRBD2 on 5 matching bases. Germline CDR1 and CDR2: MDHEN and SYDVKM. The CDR3 sequence is 14 residues long. CDR3 sequence (DNA): TGTGCTAAAGAGGAGGCGGCCAGCCAAGAGACCCAGTACTTC. Encoded protein: CAKEEAASQETQYF.

The chain combines TRBV5-1 with TRBJ2-1; D might be TRBD1 (5 bases). Deletions cut 0 bases from V and 5 bases from J, with 9 bases between. Germline CDR1 reads SGHRS; CDR2 reads YFSETQ. CDR3 size: 14 residues. The CDR3 here is CASSLVSGNNEQFF. The CDR3, as DNA: TGCGCCAGCAGCTTGGTGTCAGGGAACAATGAGCAGTTCTTC.

Only a few counts were recorded for this clone. The chain joins TRBV6-6 to TRBJ1-4; no firm D call. CDR1 is MNHNY, CDR2 SVGAGI, per germline (reference sequence). The CDR3 is 13 residues long. The germline V and J ends were trimmed by 2 bases and 2 bases, with 3 bases remaining between them. The CDR3 DNA reads as TGTGCCAGCAGTTACCGGACTAATGAAAAACTGTTTTTT. Its translation is CASSYRTNEKLFF.

The chain joins TRBV28 to TRBJ1-2; the match to TRBD1 covers 8 bases. CDR1 MDHEN and CDR2 SYDVKM come from the germline V gene. This CDR3 is 13 amino acids long. J was trimmed by 4 bases and V by 2 bases; bases with no gene match: 0. Written as DNA, the CDR3 is TGTGCCAGCAGTTTAGGGACAGGCTATGGCTACACCTTC. Amino acid sequence: CASSLGTGYGYTF.

This clone was observed a few times. The chain has TRBV30 and TRBJ2-5; 9 positions match TRBD1. The germline V gene has CDR1 GTSNPN and CDR2 SVGIG (reference sequence). The CDR3 loop spans 13 amino acids. Trimming took 5 bases from V and 4 from J; bases not matched to a gene: 5. In DNA, the CDR3 is TGTGCCTGGGGGGGACAGGGTGGAGAGACCCAGTACTTC. Amino acids: CAWGGQGGETQYF.

The rearrangement links TRBV5-4 to TRBJ2-3, with a possible D match to TRBD1 (6 bases). V shed 0 bases and J shed 2 bases, with 13 bases lying between them. Germline CDR1 is SGHNT and CDR2 is YYREEE (reference sequence). The CDR3 totals 16 residues. CDR3 DNA: TGTGCCAGCAGCTTGGCTGACAGGTGGCCCACAGATACGCAGTATTTT. This codes for CASSLADRWPTDTQYF.

This CDR3 reads CASSSAARSYNEQFF. CDR3 nucleotides: TGCGCCAGCAGCTCGGCAGCGCGCTCCTACAATGAGCAGTTCTTC. V is TRBV5-1 and J is TRBJ2-1; D call uncertain. This CDR3 region has 15 residues. With 3 bases removed from V and 0 bases from J, the gap between germline ends came to 10 bases. Germline loops: CDR1 SGHRS, CDR2 YFSETQ.

In this sample, this clone turned up once. This sequence joins TRBV4-1 and TRBJ1-5; D remains unclear. Looked up from germline, CDR1 is MGHRA and CDR2 is YSYEKL. The CDR3 loop spans 14 amino acids. Trimming took off 0 bases at V and 5 bases at J, with 8 bases between the two ends. The DNA of the CDR3 is TGCGCCAGCAGCCAAGATCTACTCTATCAGCCCCAGCATTTT. As protein: CASSQDLLYQPQHF.

The gene calls are TRBV5-1 and TRBJ2-7, with 8 bases matching TRBD1. This CDR3 has 14 residues. With V trimmed by 0 bases and J by 3 bases, 2 bases remained unmatched. Germline-derived CDR1 and CDR2 are SGHRS and YFSETQ. CDR3 in amino acids: CASSLAGQGYEQYF. In DNA, the CDR3 is TGCGCCAGCAGCTTGGCCGGACAGGGCTACGAGCAGTACTTC. The full variable domain, with the rest looked up from reference TRBV5-1 and TRBJ2-7, is KAGVTQTPRYLIKTRGQQVTLSCSPISGHRSVSWYQQTPGQGLQFLFEYFSETQRNKGNFPGRFSGRQFSNSRSEMNVSTLELGDSALYLCASSLAGQGYEQYFGPGTRLTVT.

On this clone: The sample has other DNA sequences that encode this CDR3 too. The rearrangement joins TRBV28 to TRBJ2-1, with no clear D. Germline V lookup: CDR1 MDHEN, CDR2 SYDVKM. V was shortened by 3 bases and J by 9 bases, with 15 bases between the two germline ends. There are 14 residues in the CDR3. The CDR3 is CASSFPPSIGEQFF. CDR3 nucleotides: TGTGCCAGCAGTTTCCCCCCGAGTATCGGTGAGCAGTTCTTC.

This clone was detected only once. This sequence joins TRBV6-1 and TRBJ1-1, with D possibly matching TRBD1 (6 bases). This CDR3 contains 17 residues. Per germline, CDR1 MNHNS and CDR2 SASEGT. Trimming shortened V by 4 bases and J by 4 bases, and 22 bases separated the two germline ends. CDR3: CASSGNLGARVSTEAFF. CDR3 DNA: TGTGCCAGCAGTGGTAACCTGGGGGCGAGGGTGAGCACTGAAGCTTTCTTT.

The chain employs TRBV20-1 and TRBJ2-7; D may be TRBD1 (6 bases). Per the germline V gene, CDR1 is DFQATT and CDR2 is SNEGSKA (reference sequence). V shed 2 bases and J shed 4 bases, with 6 bases lying between them. There are 11 residues in the CDR3. CDR3 amino acids: CSARQGYEQYF. The CDR3, as DNA: TGCAGTGCTAGACAGGGGTACGAGCAGTACTTC.

J is TRBJ2-1 and V is TRBV2; 13 positions match TRBD2. The CDR3 consists of 17 residues. The V segment lost 7 bases and the J segment 1 base; nucleotides outside the gene matches: 7. Germline V gene sequence: CDR1 SNHLY, CDR2 FYNNEI. The CDR3 is CASTGLAGSGSYNEQFF. CDR3 nucleotide sequence: TGTGCCAGCACGGGACTAGCGGGGAGTGGGTCCTACAATGAGCAGTTCTTC.

V and J are TRBV5-1 and TRBJ2-5; 8 nucleotides match TRBD1. The CDR3 has 16 amino acids. V shed 4 bases, J shed 4 bases, and the junction held 12 bases outside the gene matches. CDR1 and CDR2 from the germline V gene are SGHRS and YFSETQ. CDR3 in DNA: TGCGCCAGCAGCCTACGCGGACAGGGTTCGCTAGAGACCCAGTACTTC. Its translation is CASSLRGQGSLETQYF.

The rearrangement uses TRBV7-9 and TRBJ1-5, with D uncertain. Trimming stripped 0 bases from V and 7 bases from J, with 10 bases between. Germline V gene data show CDR1 as SEHNR and CDR2 as FQNEAQ (reference sequence). This CDR3 is built from 14 residues. CDR3 bases: TGTGCCAGCAGCTTAGCGAACGCGAAACAGCCCCAGCATTTT. It codes for CASSLANAKQPQHF.

The chain couples TRBV5-1 to TRBJ1-1; 7 nucleotides align to TRBD1. After removal of 0 bases from V and 5 bases from J, the junction contained 7 bases not matched to a gene. This CDR3 has 15 residues. Germline V lookup: CDR1 SGHRS, CDR2 YFSETQ. The CDR3, as DNA: TGCGCCAGCAGCTTGGGATCAGGGGGGAAAACTGAAGCTTTCTTT. As protein: CASSLGSGGKTEAFF.

The chain uses TRBV5-6 and TRBJ1-2; 9 positions match TRBD1. The V and J ends lost 4 bases and 3 bases, in that order; junction bases with no gene match: 4. This CDR3 is built from 14 residues. Germline V lookup: CDR1 SGHDT, CDR2 YYEEEE. The CDR3 here is CASSRDRVDYGYTF. The CDR3 DNA reads as TGTGCCAGCAGCCGGGACAGGGTAGACTATGGCTACACCTTC.

The CDR3 spells CASSPQHGEGGYTF. CDR3 sequence (DNA): TGTGCCAGCTCACCACAGCACGGAGAGGGTGGCTACACCTTC. The rearrangement uses TRBV18 and TRBJ1-2; D ambiguous. With 1 base removed from V and 7 bases from J, the gap between germline ends came to 13 bases. This CDR3 has 14 amino acids. Germline V gene data show CDR1 as KGHSH and CDR2 as LQKENI.